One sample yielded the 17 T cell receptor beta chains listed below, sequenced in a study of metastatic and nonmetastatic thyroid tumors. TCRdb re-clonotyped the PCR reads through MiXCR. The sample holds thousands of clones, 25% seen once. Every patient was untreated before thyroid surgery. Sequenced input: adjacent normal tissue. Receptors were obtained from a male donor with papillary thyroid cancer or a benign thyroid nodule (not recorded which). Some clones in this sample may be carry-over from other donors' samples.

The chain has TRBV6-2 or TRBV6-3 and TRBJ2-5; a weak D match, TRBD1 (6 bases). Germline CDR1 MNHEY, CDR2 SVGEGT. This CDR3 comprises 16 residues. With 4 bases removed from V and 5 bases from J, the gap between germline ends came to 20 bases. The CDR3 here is CASSSRKGGRMETQYF. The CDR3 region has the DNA TGTGCCAGCAGTTCCCGGAAAGGGGGTAGAATGGAGACCCAGTACTTC.

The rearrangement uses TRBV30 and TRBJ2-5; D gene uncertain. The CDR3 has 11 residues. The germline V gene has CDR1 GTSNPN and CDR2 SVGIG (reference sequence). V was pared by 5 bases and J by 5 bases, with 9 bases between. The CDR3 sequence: CAWSPKETQYF. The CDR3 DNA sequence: TGTGCCTGGTCTCCGAAGGAGACCCAGTACTTC.

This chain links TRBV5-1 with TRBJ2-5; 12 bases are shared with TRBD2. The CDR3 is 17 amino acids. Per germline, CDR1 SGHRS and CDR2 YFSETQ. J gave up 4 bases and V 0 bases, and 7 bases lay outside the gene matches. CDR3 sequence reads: CASSLGRTSGIIETQYF. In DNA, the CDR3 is TGCGCCAGCAGCTTGGGCCGGACTAGCGGGATTATAGAGACCCAGTACTTC.

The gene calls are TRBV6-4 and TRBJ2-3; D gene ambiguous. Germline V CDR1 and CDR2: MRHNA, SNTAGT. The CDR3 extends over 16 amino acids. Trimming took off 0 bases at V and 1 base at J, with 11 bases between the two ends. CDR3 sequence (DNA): TGTGCCAGCAGTGACTCGAGCTCGGGTGGCACAGATACGCAGTATTTT. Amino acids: CASSDSSSGGTDTQYF.

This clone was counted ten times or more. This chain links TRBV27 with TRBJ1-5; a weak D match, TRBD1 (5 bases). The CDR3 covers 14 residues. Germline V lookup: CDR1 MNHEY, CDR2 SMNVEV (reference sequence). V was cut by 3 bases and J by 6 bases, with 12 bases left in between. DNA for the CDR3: TGTGCCAGCAGTTTTGGGGGAGGCGGTCAGCCCCAGCATTTT. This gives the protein CASSFGGGGQPQHF.

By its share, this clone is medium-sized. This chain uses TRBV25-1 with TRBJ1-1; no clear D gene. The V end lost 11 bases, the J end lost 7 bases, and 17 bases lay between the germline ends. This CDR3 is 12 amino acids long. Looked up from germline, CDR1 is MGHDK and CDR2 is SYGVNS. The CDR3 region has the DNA TGTGCCCCCTCTTTTGCAGGCATTGAAGCTTTCTTT. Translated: CAPSFAGIEAFF.

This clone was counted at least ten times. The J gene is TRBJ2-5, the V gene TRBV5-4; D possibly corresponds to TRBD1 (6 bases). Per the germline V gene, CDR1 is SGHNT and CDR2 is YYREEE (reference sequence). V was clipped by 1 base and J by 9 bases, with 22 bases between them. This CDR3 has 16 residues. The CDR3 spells CASSLSLGTEPGAQYF. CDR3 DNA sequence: TGTGCCAGCAGCTTGAGTTTGGGTACGGAACCAGGGGCCCAGTACTTC.

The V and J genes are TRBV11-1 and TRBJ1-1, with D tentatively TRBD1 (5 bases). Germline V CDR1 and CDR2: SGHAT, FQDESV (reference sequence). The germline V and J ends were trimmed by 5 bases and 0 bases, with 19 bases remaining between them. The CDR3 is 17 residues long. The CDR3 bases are TGTGCCAGCAGCAACGTAAAAAGGGGTCCACTGAACACTGAAGCTTTCTTT. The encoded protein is CASSNVKRGPLNTEAFF.

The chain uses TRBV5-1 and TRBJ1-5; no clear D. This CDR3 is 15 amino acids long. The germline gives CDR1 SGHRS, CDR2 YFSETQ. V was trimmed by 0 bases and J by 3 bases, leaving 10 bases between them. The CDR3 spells CASSLEPGPNQPQHF. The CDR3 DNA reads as TGCGCCAGCAGCTTGGAGCCGGGCCCCAATCAGCCCCAGCATTTT.

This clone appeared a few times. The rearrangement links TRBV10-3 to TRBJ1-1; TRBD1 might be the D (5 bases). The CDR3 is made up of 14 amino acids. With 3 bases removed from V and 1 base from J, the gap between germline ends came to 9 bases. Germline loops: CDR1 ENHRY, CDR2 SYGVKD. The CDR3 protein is CAISEGDRNTEAFF. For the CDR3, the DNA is TGTGCCATCAGTGAAGGGGATAGGAACACTGAAGCTTTCTTT.

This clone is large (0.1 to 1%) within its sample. CDR3 in amino acids: CASSHLRDNYEQYF. The CDR3 DNA follows: TGCGCCAGCAGCCACCTCCGGGACAACTACGAGCAGTACTTC. The J gene is TRBJ2-7, the V gene TRBV4-3; D may be TRBD1 (6 bases). The ends were cut back, 3 bases at V and 3 bases at J, with 12 bases in the middle. In germline, CDR1 is LGHNA, CDR2 YSLEER. CDR3 length: 14 residues.

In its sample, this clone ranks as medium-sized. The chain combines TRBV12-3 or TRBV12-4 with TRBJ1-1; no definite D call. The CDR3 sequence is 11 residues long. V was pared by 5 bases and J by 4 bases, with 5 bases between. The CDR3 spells CASSQATEAFF. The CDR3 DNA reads TGTGCCAGCAGTCAGGCCACTGAAGCTTTCTTT.

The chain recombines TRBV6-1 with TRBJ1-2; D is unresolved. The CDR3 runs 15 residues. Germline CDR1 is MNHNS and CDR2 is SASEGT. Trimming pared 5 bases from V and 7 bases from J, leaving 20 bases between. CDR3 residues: CASSSAQQARAGYTF. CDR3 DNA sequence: TGTGCCAGCAGTTCCGCCCAGCAGGCGCGGGCTGGCTACACCTTC.

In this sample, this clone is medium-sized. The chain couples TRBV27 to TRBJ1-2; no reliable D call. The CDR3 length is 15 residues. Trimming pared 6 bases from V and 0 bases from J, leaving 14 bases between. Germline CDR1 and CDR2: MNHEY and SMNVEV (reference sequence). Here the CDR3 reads CASRPAAVANYGYTF. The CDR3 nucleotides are TGTGCCAGCAGGCCCGCTGCAGTGGCTAACTATGGCTACACCTTC.

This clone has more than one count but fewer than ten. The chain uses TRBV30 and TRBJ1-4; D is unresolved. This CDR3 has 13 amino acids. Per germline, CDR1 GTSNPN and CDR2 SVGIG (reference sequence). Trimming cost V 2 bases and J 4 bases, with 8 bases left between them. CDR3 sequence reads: CAWSFAVNEKLFF. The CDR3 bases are TGTGCCTGGAGTTTTGCGGTTAATGAAAAACTGTTTTTT.

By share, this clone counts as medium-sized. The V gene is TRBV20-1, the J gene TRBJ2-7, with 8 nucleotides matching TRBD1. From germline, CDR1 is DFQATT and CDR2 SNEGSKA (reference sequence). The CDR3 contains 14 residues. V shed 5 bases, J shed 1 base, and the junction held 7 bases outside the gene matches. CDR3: CSAVDRAMSYEQYF. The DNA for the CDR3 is TGCAGTGCTGTGGACAGGGCAATGTCCTACGAGCAGTACTTC.

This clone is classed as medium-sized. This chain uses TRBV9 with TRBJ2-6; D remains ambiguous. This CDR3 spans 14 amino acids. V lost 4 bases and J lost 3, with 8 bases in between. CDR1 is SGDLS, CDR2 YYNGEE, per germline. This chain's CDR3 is CASSYTVGANVLTF. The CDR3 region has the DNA TGTGCCAGCAGCTATACAGTTGGGGCCAACGTCCTGACTTTC.